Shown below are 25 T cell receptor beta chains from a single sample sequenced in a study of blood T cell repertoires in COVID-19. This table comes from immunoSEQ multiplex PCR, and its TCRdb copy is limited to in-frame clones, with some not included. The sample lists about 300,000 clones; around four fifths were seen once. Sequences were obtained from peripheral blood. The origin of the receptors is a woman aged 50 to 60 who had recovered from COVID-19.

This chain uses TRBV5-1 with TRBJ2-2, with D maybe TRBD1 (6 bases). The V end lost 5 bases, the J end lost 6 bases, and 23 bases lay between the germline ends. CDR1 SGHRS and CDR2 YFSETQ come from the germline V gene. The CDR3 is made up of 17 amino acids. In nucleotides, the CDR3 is TGCGCCAGCAGAAGTTGGTTGGGCGGACAGACGGCCGGGGAGCTGTTTTTT. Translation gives CASRSWLGGQTAGELFF.

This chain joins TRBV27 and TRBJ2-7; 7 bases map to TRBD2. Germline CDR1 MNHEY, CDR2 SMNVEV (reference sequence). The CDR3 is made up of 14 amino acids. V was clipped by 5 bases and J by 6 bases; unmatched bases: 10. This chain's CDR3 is CASSRGLVPIEQYF. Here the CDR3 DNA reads TGTGCCAGCAGTAGAGGACTAGTTCCCATCGAGCAGTACTTC.

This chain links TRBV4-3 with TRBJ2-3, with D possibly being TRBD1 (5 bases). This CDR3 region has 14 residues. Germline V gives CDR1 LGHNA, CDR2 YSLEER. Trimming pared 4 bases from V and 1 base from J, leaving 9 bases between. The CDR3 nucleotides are TGCGCCAGCAGCCCGGACACCCGCACAGATACGCAGTATTTT. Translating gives CASSPDTRTDTQYF.

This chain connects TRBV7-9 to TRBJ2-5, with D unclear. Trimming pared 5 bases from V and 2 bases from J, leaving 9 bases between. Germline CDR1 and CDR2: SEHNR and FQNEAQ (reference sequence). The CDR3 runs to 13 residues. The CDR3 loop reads CASSMWRQETQYF. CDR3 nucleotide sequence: TGTGCCAGCAGCATGTGGCGGCAAGAGACCCAGTACTTC.

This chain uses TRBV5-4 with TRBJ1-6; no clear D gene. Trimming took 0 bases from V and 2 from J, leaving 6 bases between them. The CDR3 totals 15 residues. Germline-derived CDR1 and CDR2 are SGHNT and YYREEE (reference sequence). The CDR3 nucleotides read TGTGCCAGCAGCTTGGGTACAGCCTATAATTCACCCCTCCACTTT. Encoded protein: CASSLGTAYNSPLHF.

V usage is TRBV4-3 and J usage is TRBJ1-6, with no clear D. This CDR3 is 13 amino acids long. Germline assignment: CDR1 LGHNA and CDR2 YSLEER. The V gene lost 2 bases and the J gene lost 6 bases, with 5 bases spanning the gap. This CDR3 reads CASSQLSNSPLHF. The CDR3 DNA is TGCGCCAGCAGCCAACTCAGTAATTCACCCCTCCACTTT.

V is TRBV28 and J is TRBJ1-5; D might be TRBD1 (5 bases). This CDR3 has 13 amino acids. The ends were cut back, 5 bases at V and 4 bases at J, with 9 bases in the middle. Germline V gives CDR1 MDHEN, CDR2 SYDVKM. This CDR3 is CASSPGQNQPQHF. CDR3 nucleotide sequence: TGTGCCAGCAGTCCAGGGCAGAATCAGCCCCAGCATTTT.

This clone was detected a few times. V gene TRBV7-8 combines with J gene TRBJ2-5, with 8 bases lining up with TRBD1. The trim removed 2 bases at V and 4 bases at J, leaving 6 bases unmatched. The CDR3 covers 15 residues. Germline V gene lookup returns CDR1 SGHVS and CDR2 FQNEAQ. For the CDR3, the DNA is TGTGCCAGCAGCTTAAGAGCGCAGGGGGCAGAGACCCAGTACTTC. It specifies CASSLRAQGAETQYF.

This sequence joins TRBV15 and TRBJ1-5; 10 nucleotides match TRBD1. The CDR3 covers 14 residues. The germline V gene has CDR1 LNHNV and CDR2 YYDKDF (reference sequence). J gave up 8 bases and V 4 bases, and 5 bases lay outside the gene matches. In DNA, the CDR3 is TGTGCCACCAGCATCCGGGGGACAGGGGAGCCCCAGCATTTT. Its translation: CATSIRGTGEPQHF.

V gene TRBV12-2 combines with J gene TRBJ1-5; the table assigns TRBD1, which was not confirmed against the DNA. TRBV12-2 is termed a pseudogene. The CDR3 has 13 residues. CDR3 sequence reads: CASRPHRVQPQHF. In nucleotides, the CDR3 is TGTGCAAGTCGCCCCCACAGGGTTCAGCCCCAGCATTTT.

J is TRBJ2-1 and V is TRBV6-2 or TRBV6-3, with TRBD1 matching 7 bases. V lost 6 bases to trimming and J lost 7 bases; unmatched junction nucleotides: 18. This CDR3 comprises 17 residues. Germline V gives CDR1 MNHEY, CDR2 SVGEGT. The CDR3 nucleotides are TGTGCCAGCAGCGCCGTTCGTACAGGGGAAAGGGTTAATGAGCAGTTCTTC. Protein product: CASSAVRTGERVNEQFF.

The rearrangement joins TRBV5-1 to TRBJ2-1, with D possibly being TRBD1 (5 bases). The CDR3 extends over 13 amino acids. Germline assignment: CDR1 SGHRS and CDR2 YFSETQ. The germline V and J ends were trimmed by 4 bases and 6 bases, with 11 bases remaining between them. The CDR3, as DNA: TGCGCCAGCAGCGAAGGGGCGCTCAATGAGCAGTTCTTC. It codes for CASSEGALNEQFF.

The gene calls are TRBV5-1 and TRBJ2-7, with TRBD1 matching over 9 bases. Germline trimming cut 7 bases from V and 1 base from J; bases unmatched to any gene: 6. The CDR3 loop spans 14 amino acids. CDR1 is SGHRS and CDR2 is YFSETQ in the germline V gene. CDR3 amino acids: CASGPTGGSYEQYF. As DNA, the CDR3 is TGCGCCAGCGGTCCGACAGGGGGGTCCTACGAGCAGTACTTC. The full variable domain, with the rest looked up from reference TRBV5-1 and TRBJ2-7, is KAGVTQTPRYLIKTRGQQVTLSCSPISGHRSVSWYQQTPGQGLQFLFEYFSETQRNKGNFPGRFSGRQFSNSRSEMNVSTLELGDSALYLCASGPTGGSYEQYFGPGTRLTVT.

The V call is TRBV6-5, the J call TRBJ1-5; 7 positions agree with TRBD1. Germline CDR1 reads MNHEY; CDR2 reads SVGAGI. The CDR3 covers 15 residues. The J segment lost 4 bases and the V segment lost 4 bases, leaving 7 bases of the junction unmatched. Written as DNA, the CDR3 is TGTGCCAGCAGTTCACAGGGGACGGGTAATCAGCCCCAGCATTTT. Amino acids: CASSSQGTGNQPQHF.

The CDR3 spells CASSPRPRGPRSGANVLTF. The CDR3 DNA is TGTGCCAGCTCACCACGCCCCAGGGGCCCTCGCTCTGGGGCCAACGTCCTGACTTTC. This chain connects TRBV18 to TRBJ2-6, with D possibly TRBD1 on 6 matching bases. CDR1 and CDR2 (germline): KGHSH, LQKENI. The germline V and J ends were trimmed by 1 base and 0 bases, with 16 bases remaining between them. This CDR3 has 19 residues.

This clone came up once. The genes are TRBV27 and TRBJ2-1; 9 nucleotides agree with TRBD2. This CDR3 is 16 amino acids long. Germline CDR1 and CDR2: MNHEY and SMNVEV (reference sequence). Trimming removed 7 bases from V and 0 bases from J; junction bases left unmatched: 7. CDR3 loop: CASKERSGSSYNEQFF. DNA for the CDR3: TGTGCCAGCAAAGAACGTAGCGGGAGCTCCTACAATGAGCAGTTCTTC.

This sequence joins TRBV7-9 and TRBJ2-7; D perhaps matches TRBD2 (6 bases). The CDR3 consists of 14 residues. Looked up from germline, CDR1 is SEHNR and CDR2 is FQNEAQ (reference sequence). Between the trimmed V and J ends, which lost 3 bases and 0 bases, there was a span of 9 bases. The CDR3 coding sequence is TGTGCCAGCAGCTTGCGGGGAGCCTCCTACGAGCAGTACTTC. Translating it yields CASSLRGASYEQYF.

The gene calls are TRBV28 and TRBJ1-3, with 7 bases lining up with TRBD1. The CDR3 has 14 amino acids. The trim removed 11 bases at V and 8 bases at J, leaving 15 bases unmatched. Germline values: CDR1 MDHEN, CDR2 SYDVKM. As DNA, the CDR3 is TGTGCCGCCTCCCTAGGGGACAGAATAGACACCATATATTTT. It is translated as CAASLGDRIDTIYF.

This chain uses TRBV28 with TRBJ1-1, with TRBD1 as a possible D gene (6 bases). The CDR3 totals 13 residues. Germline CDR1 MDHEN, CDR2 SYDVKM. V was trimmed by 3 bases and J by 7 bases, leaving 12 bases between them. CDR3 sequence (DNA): TGTGCCAGCAGTTTCCCTGCCAGGGGTGAAGCTTTCTTT. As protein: CASSFPARGEAFF.

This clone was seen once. CDR3 region: CASSLSTGQGDYGYTF. CDR3 sequence (DNA): TGTGCCAGCAGCTTATCCACGGGACAGGGGGACTATGGCTACACCTTC. The V gene is TRBV7-2, the J gene TRBJ1-2, with 11 bases lining up with TRBD1. The CDR3 contains 16 residues. V lost 2 bases, J lost 3 bases, and 5 bases stayed unmatched. Germline CDR1 and CDR2: SGHTA and FQGNSA.

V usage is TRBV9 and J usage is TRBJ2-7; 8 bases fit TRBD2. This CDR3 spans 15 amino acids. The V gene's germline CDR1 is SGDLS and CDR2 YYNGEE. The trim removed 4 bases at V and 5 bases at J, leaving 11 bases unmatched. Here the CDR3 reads CASSPYSGGVHEQYF. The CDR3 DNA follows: TGTGCCAGCAGCCCATATTCGGGGGGGGTCCACGAGCAGTACTTC.

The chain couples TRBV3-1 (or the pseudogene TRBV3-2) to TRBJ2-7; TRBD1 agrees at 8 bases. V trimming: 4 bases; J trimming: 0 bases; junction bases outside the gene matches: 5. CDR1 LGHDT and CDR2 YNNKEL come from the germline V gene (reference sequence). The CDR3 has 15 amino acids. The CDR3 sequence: CASSPTGGYSYEQYF. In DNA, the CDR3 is TGTGCCAGCAGCCCTACAGGGGGATACTCCTACGAGCAGTACTTC.

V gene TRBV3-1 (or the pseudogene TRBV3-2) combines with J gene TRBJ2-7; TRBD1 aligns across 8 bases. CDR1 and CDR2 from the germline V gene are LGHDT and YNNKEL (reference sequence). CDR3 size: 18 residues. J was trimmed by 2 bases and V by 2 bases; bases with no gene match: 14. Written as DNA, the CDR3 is TGTGCCAGCAGCCAAAGGACAGGGCGGTGGGGGATACCCTACGAGCAGTACTTC. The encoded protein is CASSQRTGRWGIPYEQYF.

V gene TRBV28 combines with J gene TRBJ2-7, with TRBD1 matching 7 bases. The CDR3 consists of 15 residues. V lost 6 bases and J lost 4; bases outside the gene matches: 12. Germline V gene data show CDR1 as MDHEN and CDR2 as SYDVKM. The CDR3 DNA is TGTGCCAGCAGCTCGACAGGGAATGAAAAATACGAGCAGTACTTC. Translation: CASSSTGNEKYEQYF.

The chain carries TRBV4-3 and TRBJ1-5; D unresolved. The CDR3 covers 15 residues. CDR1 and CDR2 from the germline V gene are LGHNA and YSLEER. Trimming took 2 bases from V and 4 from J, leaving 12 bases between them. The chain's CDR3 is CASSQTVVVNQPQHF. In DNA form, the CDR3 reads TGCGCCAGCAGCCAAACAGTTGTCGTAAATCAGCCCCAGCATTTT.